These 11 T cell receptor beta chains were sequenced from one sample in a study of cytomegalovirus exposure and HLA in healthy donors. Amplification used 60 Vbeta primers and 13 Jbeta primers. The table came from immunoSEQ multiplex PCR; TCRdb's copy has only in-frame clones and leaves some out. The sample carries under 150,000 clones, under 90% recorded once. Sequenced sample: PBMCs. The receptors were gathered from a man younger than 35 in good health and CMV-seronegative.

This chain connects TRBV2 to TRBJ2-1; 9 bases line up with TRBD1. Looked up from germline, CDR1 is SNHLY and CDR2 is FYNNEI. The CDR3 has 13 amino acids. The V gene end was trimmed by 8 bases and the J gene end by 6 bases; junction bases not matched to a gene: 5. The CDR3 DNA sequence: TGTGCCAGCTGGGGACAGGGAGGCAATGAGCAGTTCTTC. Its translation is CASWGQGGNEQFF.

This clone was recorded a few times. Here the CDR3 DNA reads TGTGCCAGCAGCGTAGGATCGGGGGTTTATGGCTACACCTTC. Translation: CASSVGSGVYGYTF. This chain links TRBV9 with TRBJ1-2; maybe TRBD1 (5 bases). CDR3 length equals 14 residues. The V end was cut by 0 bases, the J end by 5 bases, with 11 bases between. From germline, CDR1 is SGDLS and CDR2 YYNGEE.

The V call is TRBV7-2, the J call TRBJ2-6; TRBD1 is a possible D gene (5 bases). Germline V gene data show CDR1 as SGHTA and CDR2 as FQGNSA. With 6 bases removed from V and 2 bases from J, the gap between germline ends came to 14 bases. The CDR3 extends over 16 amino acids. The CDR3 DNA is TGTGCCAGCAGTTATCAGGGATATGCTGGGGCCAACGTCCTGACTTTC. Amino acid sequence: CASSYQGYAGANVLTF. Full variable domain (rest looked up from reference TRBV7-2 and TRBJ2-6): GAGVSQSPSNKVTEKGKDVELRCDPISGHTALYWYRQSLGQGLEFLIYFQGNSAPDKSGLPSDRFSAERTGGSVSTLTIQRTQQEDSAVYLCASSYQGYAGANVLTFGAGSRLTVL.

The gene calls are TRBV15 and TRBJ1-2; 8 bases are a match to TRBD1. J lost 4 bases, V lost 8 bases, and 15 bases had no gene match. This CDR3 contains 16 residues. Germline V lookup: CDR1 LNHNV, CDR2 YYDKDF (reference sequence). CDR3 residues: CATQWDRSPSGYGYTF. CDR3 DNA sequence: TGTGCCACCCAATGGGACAGGAGCCCCTCCGGCTATGGCTACACCTTC.

V gene TRBV7-9 combines with J gene TRBJ2-1, with D tentatively TRBD1 (6 bases). CDR1 SEHNR and CDR2 FQNEAQ come from the germline V gene (reference sequence). The CDR3 covers 16 residues. Trimming cost V 0 bases and J 7 bases, with 16 bases left between them. CDR3 bases: TGTGCCAGCAGCTTAGCCTTGGGCAGGGGCAGGAATGAGCAGTTCTTC. As protein: CASSLALGRGRNEQFF.

The chain uses TRBV10-2 and TRBJ1-1; D is ambiguous. The germline gives CDR1 WSHSY, CDR2 SAAADI. This CDR3 is 12 amino acids long. The germline V and J ends were trimmed by 0 bases and 14 bases, with 13 bases remaining between them. CDR3: CASSESTGKVFF. CDR3 nucleotides: TGCGCCAGCAGTGAGTCGACCGGGAAAGTGTTCTTT.

V usage is TRBV5-4 and J usage is TRBJ1-1, with D perhaps matching TRBD1 (6 bases). Trimming removed 4 bases at V and 7 bases at J, with 20 bases between. CDR1 is SGHNT, CDR2 YYREEE, per germline (reference sequence). CDR3 length equals 15 residues. The CDR3 coding sequence is TGTGCCAGCAGCGCCACTGCCGGGACACTAGTTGAAGCTTTCTTT. Encoded protein: CASSATAGTLVEAFF. Supplemented by reference TRBV5-4 and TRBJ1-1, the full variable domain reads ETGVTQSPTHLIKTRGQQVTLRCSSQSGHNTVSWYQQALGQGPQFIFQYYREEENGRGNFPPRFSGLQFPNYSSELNVNALELDDSALYLCASSATAGTLVEAFFGQGTRLTVV.

This CDR3 is CASSLGGGLGELFF. CDR3 sequence (DNA): TGTGCCAGCAGCTTGGGGGGGGGCCTCGGGGAGCTGTTTTTT. The V gene is TRBV5-4, the J gene TRBJ2-2; D might be TRBD2 (7 bases). The germline V and J ends were trimmed by 0 bases and 7 bases, with 10 bases remaining between them. This CDR3 has 14 residues. Per the germline V gene, CDR1 is SGHNT and CDR2 is YYREEE (reference sequence).

The chain is built from TRBV5-1 and TRBJ1-6; D may be TRBD1 (6 bases). Trimming cost V 6 bases and J 8 bases, with 15 bases left between them. Germline CDR1 and CDR2: SGHRS and YFSETQ. This CDR3 has 14 amino acids. The CDR3 loop is CASTGGREYSPLHF. The CDR3 DNA reads as TGCGCCAGCACTGGGGGCAGGGAGTATTCACCCCTCCACTTT.

V is TRBV5-4 and J is TRBJ1-1; TRBD1 aligns across 9 bases. The trim removed 0 bases at V and 1 base at J, leaving 1 base unmatched. The length of the CDR3 is 15 residues. Germline V CDR1 and CDR2: SGHNT, YYREEE (reference sequence). The CDR3 reads CASSLGTGANTEAFF. The DNA for the CDR3 is TGTGCCAGCAGCTTGGGGACAGGGGCGAACACTGAAGCTTTCTTT.

This clone was counted a few times. The chain links TRBV5-6 to TRBJ1-4; D unclear. The CDR3 runs to 14 residues. Between the trimmed V and J ends, which lost 4 bases and 7 bases, there was a span of 14 bases. The germline V gene has CDR1 SGHDT and CDR2 YYEEEE. The CDR3 DNA reads TGTGCCAGCAGCGCCTGGGCAGTTCGTGAAAAACTGTTTTTT. Translation: CASSAWAVREKLFF.